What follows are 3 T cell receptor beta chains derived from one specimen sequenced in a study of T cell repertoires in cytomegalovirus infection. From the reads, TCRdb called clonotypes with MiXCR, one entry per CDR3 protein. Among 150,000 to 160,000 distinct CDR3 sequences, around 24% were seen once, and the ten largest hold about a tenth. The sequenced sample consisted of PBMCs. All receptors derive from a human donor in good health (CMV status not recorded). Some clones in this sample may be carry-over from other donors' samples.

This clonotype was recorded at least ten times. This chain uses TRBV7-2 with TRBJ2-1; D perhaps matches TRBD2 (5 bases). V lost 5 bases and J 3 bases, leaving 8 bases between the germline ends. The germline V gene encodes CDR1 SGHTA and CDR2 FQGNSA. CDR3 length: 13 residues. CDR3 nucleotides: TGTGCCAGCAGCGCCCGGGACTACAATGAGCAGTTCTTC. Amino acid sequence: CASSARDYNEQFF.

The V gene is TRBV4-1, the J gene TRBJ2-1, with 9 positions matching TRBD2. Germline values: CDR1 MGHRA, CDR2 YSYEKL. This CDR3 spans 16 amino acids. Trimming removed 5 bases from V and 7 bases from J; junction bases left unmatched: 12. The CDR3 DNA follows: TGCGCCAGCAGCTCCTCTGGGGGACTAGCATGGAATGAGCAGTTCTTC. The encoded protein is CASSSSGGLAWNEQFF.

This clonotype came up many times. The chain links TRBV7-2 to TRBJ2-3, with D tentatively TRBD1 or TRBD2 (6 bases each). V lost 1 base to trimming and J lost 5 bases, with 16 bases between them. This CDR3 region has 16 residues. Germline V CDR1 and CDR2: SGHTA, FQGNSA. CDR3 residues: CASSLEGGRVGDTQYF. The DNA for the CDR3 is TGTGCCAGCAGCTTAGAGGGGGGCCGGGTGGGAGATACGCAGTATTTT.